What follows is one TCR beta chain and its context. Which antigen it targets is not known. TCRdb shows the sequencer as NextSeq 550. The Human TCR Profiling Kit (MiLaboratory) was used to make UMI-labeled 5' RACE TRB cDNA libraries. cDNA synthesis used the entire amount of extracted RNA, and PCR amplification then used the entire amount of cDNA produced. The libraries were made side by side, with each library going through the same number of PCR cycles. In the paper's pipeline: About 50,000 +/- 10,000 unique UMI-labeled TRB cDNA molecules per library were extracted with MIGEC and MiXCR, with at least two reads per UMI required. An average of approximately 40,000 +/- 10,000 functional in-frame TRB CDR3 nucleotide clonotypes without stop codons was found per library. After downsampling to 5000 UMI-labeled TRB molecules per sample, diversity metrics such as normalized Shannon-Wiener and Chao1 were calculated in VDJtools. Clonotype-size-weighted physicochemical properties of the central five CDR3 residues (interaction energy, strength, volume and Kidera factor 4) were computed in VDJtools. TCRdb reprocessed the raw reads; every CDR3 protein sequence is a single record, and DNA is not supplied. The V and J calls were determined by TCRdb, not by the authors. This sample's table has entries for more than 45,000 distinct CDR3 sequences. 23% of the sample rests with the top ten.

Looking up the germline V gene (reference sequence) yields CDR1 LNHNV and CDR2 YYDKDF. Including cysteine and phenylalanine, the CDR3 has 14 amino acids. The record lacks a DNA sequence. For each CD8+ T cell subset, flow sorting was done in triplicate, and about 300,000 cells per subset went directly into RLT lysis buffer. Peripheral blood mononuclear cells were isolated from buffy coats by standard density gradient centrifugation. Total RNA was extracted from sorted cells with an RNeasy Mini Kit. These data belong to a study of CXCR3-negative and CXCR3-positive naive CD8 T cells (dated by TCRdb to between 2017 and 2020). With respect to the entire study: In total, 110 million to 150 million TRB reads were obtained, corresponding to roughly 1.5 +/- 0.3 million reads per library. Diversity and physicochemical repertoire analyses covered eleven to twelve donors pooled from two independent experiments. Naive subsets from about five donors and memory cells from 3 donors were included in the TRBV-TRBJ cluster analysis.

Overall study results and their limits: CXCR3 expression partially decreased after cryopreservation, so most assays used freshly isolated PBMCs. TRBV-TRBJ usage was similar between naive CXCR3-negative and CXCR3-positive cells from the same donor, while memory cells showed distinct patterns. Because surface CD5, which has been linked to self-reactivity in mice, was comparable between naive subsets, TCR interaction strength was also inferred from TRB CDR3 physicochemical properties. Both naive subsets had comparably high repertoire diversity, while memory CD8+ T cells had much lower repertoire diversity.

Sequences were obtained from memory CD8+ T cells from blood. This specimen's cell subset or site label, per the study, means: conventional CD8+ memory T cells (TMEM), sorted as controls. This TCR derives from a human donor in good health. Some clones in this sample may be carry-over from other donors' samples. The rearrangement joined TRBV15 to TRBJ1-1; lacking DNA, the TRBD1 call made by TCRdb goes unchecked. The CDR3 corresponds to CATSRDTGTKEAFF.